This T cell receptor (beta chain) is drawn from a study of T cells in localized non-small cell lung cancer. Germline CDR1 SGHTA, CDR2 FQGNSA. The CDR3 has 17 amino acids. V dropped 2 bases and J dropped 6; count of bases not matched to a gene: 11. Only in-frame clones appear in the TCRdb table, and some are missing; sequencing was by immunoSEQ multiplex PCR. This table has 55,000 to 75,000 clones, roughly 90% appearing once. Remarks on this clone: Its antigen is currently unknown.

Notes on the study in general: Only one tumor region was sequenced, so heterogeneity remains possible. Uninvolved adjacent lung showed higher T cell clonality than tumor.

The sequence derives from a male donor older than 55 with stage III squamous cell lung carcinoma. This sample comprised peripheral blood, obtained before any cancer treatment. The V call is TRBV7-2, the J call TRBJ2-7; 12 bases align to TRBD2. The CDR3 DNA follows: TGTGCCAGCAGCTTATTGGAGACTAGCGGGGGAGGCCTCGAGCAGTACTTC. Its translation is CASSLLETSGGGLEQYF.